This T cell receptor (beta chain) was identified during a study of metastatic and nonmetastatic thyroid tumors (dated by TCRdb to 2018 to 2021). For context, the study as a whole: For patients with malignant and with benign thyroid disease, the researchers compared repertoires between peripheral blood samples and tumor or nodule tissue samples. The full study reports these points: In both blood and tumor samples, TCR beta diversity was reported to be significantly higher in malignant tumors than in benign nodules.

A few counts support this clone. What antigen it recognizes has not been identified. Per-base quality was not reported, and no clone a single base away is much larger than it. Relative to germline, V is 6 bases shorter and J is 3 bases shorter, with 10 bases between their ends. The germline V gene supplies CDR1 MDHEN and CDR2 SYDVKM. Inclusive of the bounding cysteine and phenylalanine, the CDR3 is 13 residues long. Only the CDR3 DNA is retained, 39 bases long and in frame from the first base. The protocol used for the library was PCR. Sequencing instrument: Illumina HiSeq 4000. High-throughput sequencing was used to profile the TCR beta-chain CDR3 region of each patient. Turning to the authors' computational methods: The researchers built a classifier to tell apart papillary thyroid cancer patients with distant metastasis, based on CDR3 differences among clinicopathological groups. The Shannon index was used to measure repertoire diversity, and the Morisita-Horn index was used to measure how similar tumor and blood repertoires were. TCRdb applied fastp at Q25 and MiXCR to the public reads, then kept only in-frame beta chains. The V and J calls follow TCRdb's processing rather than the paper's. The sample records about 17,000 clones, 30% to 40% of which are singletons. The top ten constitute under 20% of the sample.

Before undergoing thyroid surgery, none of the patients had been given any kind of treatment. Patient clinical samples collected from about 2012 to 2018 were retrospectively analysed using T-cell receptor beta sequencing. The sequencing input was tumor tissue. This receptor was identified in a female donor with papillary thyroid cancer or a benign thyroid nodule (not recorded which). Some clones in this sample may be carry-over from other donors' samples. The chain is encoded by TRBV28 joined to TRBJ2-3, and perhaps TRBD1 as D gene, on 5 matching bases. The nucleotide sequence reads TGTGCCAGCAGCTCCCGGACAACAGATACGCAGTATTTT. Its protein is CASSSRTTDTQYF.